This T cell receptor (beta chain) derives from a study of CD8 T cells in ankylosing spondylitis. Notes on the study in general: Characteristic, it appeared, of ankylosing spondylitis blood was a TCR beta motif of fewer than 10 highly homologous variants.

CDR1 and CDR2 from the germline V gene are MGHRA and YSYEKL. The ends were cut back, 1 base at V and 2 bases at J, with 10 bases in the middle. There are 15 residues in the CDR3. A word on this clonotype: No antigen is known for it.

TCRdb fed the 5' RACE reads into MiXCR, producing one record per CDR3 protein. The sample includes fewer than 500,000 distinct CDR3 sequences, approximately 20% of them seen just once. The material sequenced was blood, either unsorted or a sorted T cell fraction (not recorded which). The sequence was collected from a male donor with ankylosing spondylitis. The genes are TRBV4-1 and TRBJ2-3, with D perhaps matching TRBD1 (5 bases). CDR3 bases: TGCGCCAGCAGCCAAGTAGCAGGGCCCACAGATACGCAGTATTTT. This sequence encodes CASSQVAGPTDTQYF.